This T cell receptor beta chain was sequenced in a study of blood T cell repertoires in COVID-19. Turning to the study itself: PBMCs, B-cell-depleted T cells, or T cells were the source of the cDNA or gDNA that made up the material.

Generated by immunoSEQ multiplex PCR, the TCRdb table keeps only in-frame clones and is missing some. The table records about 270,000 clones, under 95% of them present only once. Cohort placement rested on clinical history that participants reported themselves. The germline V gene has CDR1 MNHEY and CDR2 SMNVEV (reference sequence). The ends were cut back, 6 bases at V and 0 bases at J, with 18 bases in the middle. The CDR3 has 16 residues. This clone has a single count. J is TRBJ2-7 and V is TRBV27, with D possibly TRBD2 on 6 matching bases. This TCR was recovered from a woman in her thirties or forties with acute COVID-19. The specimen sequenced was PBMCs or T cells enriched from blood (not recorded which). CDR3 in DNA: TGTGCCAGCAGCAGGTCCCGGGGGTTAAGCTCCTACGAGCAGTACTTC. As protein: CASSRSRGLSSYEQYF.